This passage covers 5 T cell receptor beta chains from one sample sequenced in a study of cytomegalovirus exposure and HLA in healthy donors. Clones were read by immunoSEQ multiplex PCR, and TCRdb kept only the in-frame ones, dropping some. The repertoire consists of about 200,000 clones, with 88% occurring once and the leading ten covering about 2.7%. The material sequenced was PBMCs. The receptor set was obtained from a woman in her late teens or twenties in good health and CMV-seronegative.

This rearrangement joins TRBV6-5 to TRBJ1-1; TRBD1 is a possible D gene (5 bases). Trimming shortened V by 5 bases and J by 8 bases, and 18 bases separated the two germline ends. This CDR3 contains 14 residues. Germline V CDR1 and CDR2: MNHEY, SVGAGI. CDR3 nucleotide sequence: TGTGCCAGCAGTCAACCTACAGGCCCCGGGGAAGCTTTCTTT. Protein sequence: CASSQPTGPGEAFF.

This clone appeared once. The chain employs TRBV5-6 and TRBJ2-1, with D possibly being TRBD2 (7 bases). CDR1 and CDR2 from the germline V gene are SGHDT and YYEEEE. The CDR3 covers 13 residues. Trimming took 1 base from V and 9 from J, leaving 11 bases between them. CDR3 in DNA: TGTGCCAGCAGCTTGTTGAGGGGGGGTGAGCAGTTCTTC. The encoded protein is CASSLLRGGEQFF.

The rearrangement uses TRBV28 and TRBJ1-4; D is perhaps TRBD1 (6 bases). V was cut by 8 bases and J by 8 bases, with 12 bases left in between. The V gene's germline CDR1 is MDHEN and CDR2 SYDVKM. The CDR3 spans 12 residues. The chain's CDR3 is CASGQTGEKLFF. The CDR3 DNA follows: TGTGCCAGCGGACAGACGGGAGAAAAACTGTTTTTT.

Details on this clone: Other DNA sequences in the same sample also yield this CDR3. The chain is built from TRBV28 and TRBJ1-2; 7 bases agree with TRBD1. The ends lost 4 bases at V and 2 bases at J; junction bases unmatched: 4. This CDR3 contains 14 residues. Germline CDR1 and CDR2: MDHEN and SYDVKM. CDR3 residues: CASSSGTVNYGYTF. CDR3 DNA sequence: TGTGCCAGCAGTTCCGGGACAGTGAACTATGGCTACACCTTC.

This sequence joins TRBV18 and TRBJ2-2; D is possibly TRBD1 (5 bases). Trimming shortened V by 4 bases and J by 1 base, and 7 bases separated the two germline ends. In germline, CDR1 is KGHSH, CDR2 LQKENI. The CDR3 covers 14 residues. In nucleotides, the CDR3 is TGTGCCAGCTCACTGCAGGGGAACACCGGGGAGCTGTTTTTT. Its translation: CASSLQGNTGELFF.